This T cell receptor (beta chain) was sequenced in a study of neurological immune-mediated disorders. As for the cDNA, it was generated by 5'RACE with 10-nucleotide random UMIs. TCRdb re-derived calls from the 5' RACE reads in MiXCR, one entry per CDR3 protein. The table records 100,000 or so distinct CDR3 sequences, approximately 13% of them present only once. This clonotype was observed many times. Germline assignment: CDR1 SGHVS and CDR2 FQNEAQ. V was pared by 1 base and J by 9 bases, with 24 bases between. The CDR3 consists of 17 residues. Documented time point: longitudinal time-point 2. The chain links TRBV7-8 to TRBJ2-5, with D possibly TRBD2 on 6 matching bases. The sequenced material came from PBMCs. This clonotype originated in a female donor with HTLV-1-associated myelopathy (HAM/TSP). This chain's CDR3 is CASSLEAVTSRSWAQYF. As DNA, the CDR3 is TGTGCCAGCAGCTTAGAGGCTGTAACTAGCCGATCTTGGGCCCAGTACTTC. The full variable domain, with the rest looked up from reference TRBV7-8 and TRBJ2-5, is GAGVSQSPRYKVAKRGQDVALRCDPISGHVSLFWYQQALGQGPEFLTYFQNEAQLDKSGLPSDRFFAERPEGSVSTLKIQRTQQEDSAVYLCASSLEAVTSRSWAQYFGPGTRLLVL.